This T cell receptor (beta chain) stems from a study of cytomegalovirus exposure and HLA in healthy donors. Overall study context: Researchers previously reported finding roughly 120 million unique TCR beta sequences from 170 million or so T cells.

This clone was counted a few times. V dropped 3 bases and J dropped 0; count of bases not matched to a gene: 4. Germline V gene data show CDR1 as SGHDT and CDR2 as YYEEEE. This CDR3 comprises 15 residues. The PCR employed 60 Vbeta primers together with 13 Jbeta primers. The assay was immunoSEQ multiplex PCR, and TCRdb's table has in-frame clones only and misses some. This sample yields 130,000 or so clones, of which under 85% are seen a single time; nearly 9.5% belongs to the top ten. This sequence was found in a woman in her 50s in good health and CMV-seropositive. This chain joins TRBV5-6 and TRBJ1-1, with 8 bases lining up with TRBD1. Sequencing was done on a sample of PBMCs. CDR3: CASSSMGQVNTEAFF. CDR3 nucleotide sequence: TGTGCCAGCAGCTCTATGGGACAGGTGAACACTGAAGCTTTCTTT.